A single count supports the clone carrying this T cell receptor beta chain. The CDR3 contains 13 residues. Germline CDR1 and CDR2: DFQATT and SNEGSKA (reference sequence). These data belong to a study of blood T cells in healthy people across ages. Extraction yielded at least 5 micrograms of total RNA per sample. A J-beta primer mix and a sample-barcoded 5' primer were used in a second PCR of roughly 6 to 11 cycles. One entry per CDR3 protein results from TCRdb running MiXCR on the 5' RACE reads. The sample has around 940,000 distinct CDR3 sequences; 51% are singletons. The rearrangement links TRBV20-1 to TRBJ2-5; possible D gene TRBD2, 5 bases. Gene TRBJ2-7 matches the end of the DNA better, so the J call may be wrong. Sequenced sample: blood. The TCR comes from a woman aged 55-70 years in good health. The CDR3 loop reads CSAGLDGSYEQYF. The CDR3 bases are TGCAGTGCTGGACTGGACGGCTCCTACGAGCAGTACTTC.